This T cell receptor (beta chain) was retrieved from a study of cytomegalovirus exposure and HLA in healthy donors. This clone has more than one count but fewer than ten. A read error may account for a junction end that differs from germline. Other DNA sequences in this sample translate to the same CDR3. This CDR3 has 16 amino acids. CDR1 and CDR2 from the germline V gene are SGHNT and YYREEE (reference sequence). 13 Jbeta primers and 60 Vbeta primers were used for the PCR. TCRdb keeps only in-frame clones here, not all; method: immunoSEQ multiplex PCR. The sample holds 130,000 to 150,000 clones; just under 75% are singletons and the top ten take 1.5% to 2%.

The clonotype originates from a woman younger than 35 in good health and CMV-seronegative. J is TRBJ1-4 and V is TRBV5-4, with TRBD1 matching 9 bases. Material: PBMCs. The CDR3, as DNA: TGCGCCAGCAGCCAAGATCTGGGACAGGGATTTGAAAAACTGTTTTTT. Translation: CASSQDLGQGFEKLFF. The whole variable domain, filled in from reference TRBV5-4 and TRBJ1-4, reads ETGVTQSPTHLIKTRGQQVTLRCSSQSGHNTVSWYQQALGQGPQFIFQYYREEENGRGNFPPRFSGLQFPNYSSELNVNALELDDSALYLCASSQDLGQGFEKLFFGSGTQLSVL.